The 27 T cell receptor beta chains presented below share a single source sample, sequenced in a study of cytomegalovirus exposure and HLA in healthy donors. This PCR relied on a set of 60 Vbeta primers and 13 Jbeta primers. Measured with immunoSEQ multiplex PCR; TCRdb has only the in-frame clones, and not every one. The sample lists 49,000 or so clones; over 75% were seen once. Sequenced input: PBMCs. The receptors were gathered from a boy aged 5-17 years in good health and CMV-seropositive.

This clone was seen a single time. The genes are TRBV5-4 and TRBJ2-7; TRBD1 agrees at 7 bases. Germline lookup yields CDR1 SGHNT and CDR2 YYREEE (reference sequence). The CDR3 is made up of 15 amino acids. V lost 1 base and J lost 0; bases outside the gene matches: 4. Here the CDR3 reads CASSLPGTVSYEQYF. The CDR3 bases are TGTGCCAGCAGCTTGCCCGGGACAGTCTCCTACGAGCAGTACTTC.

This rearrangement joins TRBV9 to TRBJ2-5, with 10 bases aligning to TRBD2. CDR3 length: 17 residues. Germline trimming cut 0 bases from V and 2 bases from J; bases unmatched to any gene: 7. Germline CDR1 reads SGDLS; CDR2 reads YYNGEE. In nucleotides, the CDR3 is TGTGCCAGCAGCGTAGGGGTTAGCGGGGGGTCTCAAGAGACCCAGTACTTC. Protein: CASSVGVSGGSQETQYF.

The chain couples TRBV5-1 to TRBJ1-5; a weak D match, TRBD1 (5 bases). The germline CDR1 and CDR2 sequences are SGHRS and YFSETQ. Trimming removed 10 bases at V and 15 bases at J, with 17 bases between. This CDR3 has 10 amino acids. CDR3 amino acids: CAQWGTPGHF. CDR3 in DNA: TGCGCCCAATGGGGCACTCCGGGGCATTTT.

This chain links TRBV27 with TRBJ2-3; TRBD2 agrees at 8 bases. V gave up 5 bases and J gave up 0 bases; unmatched junction bases: 7. CDR1 MNHEY and CDR2 SMNVEV come from the germline V gene (reference sequence). The CDR3 spans 16 residues. CDR3: CASSRERGTSTDTQYF. CDR3 coding DNA: TGTGCCAGCAGTAGAGAGCGGGGGACTAGCACAGATACGCAGTATTTT.

The chain links TRBV5-6 to TRBJ1-5; weak D call: TRBD1 (5 bases). CDR3 length equals 12 residues. Germline CDR1 SGHDT, CDR2 YYEEEE. Trimming removed 1 base from V and 7 bases from J, with 6 bases in between. The CDR3 loop is CASSLWGQPQHF. The CDR3 coding sequence is TGTGCCAGCAGCTTGTGGGGCCAGCCCCAGCATTTT.

This rearrangement joins TRBV5-1 to TRBJ1-2, with D possibly TRBD1 on 5 matching bases. Germline V lookup: CDR1 SGHRS, CDR2 YFSETQ. The CDR3 runs 12 residues. Trimming shortened V by 7 bases and J by 4 bases, and 11 bases separated the two germline ends. The CDR3 is CASAAGGYGYTF. CDR3 nucleotide sequence: TGCGCCAGCGCCGCCGGGGGCTATGGCTACACCTTC. The full variable domain, completed using reference TRBV5-1 and TRBJ1-2, is KAGVTQTPRYLIKTRGQQVTLSCSPISGHRSVSWYQQTPGQGLQFLFEYFSETQRNKGNFPGRFSGRQFSNSRSEMNVSTLELGDSALYLCASAAGGYGYTFGSGTRLTVV.

This clone has only a few counts. The V call is TRBV5-1, the J call TRBJ1-1, with 8 bases identical to TRBD1. From germline, CDR1 is SGHRS and CDR2 YFSETQ. V shed 7 bases and J 0 bases; nucleotides not matched to a gene: 5. The CDR3 has 14 residues. CDR3 DNA: TGCGCCAGCCGGGACAGGAGGGTGAACACTGAAGCTTTCTTT. This encodes CASRDRRVNTEAFF.

The rearrangement links TRBV27 to TRBJ2-1, with D possibly TRBD2 on 6 matching bases. The CDR3 is made up of 15 amino acids. Trimming shortened V by 3 bases and J by 7 bases, and 16 bases separated the two germline ends. Germline loops: CDR1 MNHEY, CDR2 SMNVEV (reference sequence). CDR3 sequence (DNA): TGTGCCAGCAGTTTGATAGCCCCTCGGGGGAATGAGCAGTTCTTC. Protein product: CASSLIAPRGNEQFF.

Concerning this clone itself: Other DNA sequences of this sample code for an identical CDR3. The chain uses TRBV29-1 and TRBJ2-7; TRBD1 agrees at 9 bases. The CDR3 length is 13 residues. Germline CDR1 SQVTM, CDR2 ANQGSEA. The V gene end was trimmed by 6 bases and the J gene end by 5 bases; junction bases not matched to a gene: 8. The CDR3 reads CSVAWTGVHEQYF. The CDR3 region has the DNA TGCAGCGTCGCCTGGACAGGGGTACACGAGCAGTACTTC.

The chain carries TRBV7-9 and TRBJ2-7; tentatively, D is TRBD2 (5 bases). Deletions cut 4 bases from V and 7 bases from J, with 11 bases between. The CDR3 is made up of 12 amino acids. The germline V gene encodes CDR1 SEHNR and CDR2 FQNEAQ (reference sequence). CDR3 region: CASSSDWFEQYF. The CDR3 DNA sequence: TGTGCCAGCAGCTCGGACTGGTTTGAGCAGTACTTC.

The chain couples TRBV11-3 to TRBJ2-1; 10 bases agree with TRBD1. V gave up 5 bases and J gave up 9 bases; unmatched junction bases: 13. Germline V gene data show CDR1 as SGHNT and CDR2 as YENEEA. This CDR3 contains 16 residues. The CDR3 reads CASSLYRTGGGGEQFF. The DNA for the CDR3 is TGTGCCAGCAGCCTATACCGGACAGGGGGGGGTGGTGAGCAGTTCTTC.

The chain combines TRBV11-2 with TRBJ1-3; D might be TRBD1 (6 bases). The V gene lost 5 bases and the J gene lost 0 bases, with 20 bases spanning the gap. Per the germline V gene, CDR1 is SGHAT and CDR2 is FQNNGV. The CDR3 is made up of 18 amino acids. CDR3 amino acids: CASSKDGFGGNSGNTIYF. The DNA of the CDR3 is TGTGCCAGCAGCAAAGATGGGTTTGGGGGCAACTCTGGAAACACCATATATTTT.

The table lists this clone with a count of one. This chain connects TRBV15 to TRBJ2-7; TRBD2 might be the D (5 bases). Germline V gene lookup returns CDR1 LNHNV and CDR2 YYDKDF (reference sequence). Trimming pared 1 base from V and 2 bases from J, leaving 24 bases between. This CDR3 contains 19 residues. CDR3 loop: CATSRVRPDGLYPTYEQYF. The CDR3 DNA follows: TGTGCCACCAGCAGAGTTCGCCCAGATGGACTGTATCCTACCTACGAGCAGTACTTC. Combining the CDR3 with reference TRBV15 and TRBJ2-7 gives the whole variable domain DAMVIQNPRYQVTQFGKPVTLSCSQTLNHNVMYWYQQKSSQAPKLLFHYYDKDFNNEADTPDNFQSRRPNTSFCFLDIRSPGLGDTAMYLCATSRVRPDGLYPTYEQYFGPGTRLTVT.

The V gene is TRBV14, the J gene TRBJ2-2; perhaps TRBD1 as D (5 bases). Trimming pared 1 base from V and 0 bases from J, leaving 12 bases between. This CDR3 region has 17 residues. Germline CDR1 SGHDN, CDR2 FVKESK. The CDR3 protein is CASSQVQAATNTGELFF. The CDR3, as DNA: TGTGCCAGCAGCCAAGTACAGGCTGCTACGAACACCGGGGAGCTGTTTTTT.

The chain is built from TRBV18 and TRBJ1-1, with D possibly being TRBD1 (5 bases). Per the germline V gene, CDR1 is KGHSH and CDR2 is LQKENI. CDR3 length: 18 residues. The germline V and J ends were trimmed by 3 bases and 1 base, with 21 bases remaining between them. The CDR3 reads CASSPLQVSRGRNTEAFF. CDR3 nucleotides: TGTGCCAGCTCACCTTTACAAGTGAGTAGGGGAAGGAACACTGAAGCTTTCTTT. Full variable domain (missing parts from reference TRBV18 and TRBJ1-1): NAGVMQNPRHLVRRRGQEARLRCSPMKGHSHVYWYRQLPEEGLKFMVYLQKENIIDESGMPKERFSAEFPKEGPSILRIQQVVRGDSAAYFCASSPLQVSRGRNTEAFFGQGTRLTVV.

The CDR3: CASTAEANTEAFF. CDR3 DNA sequence: TGTGCCTCTACTGCTGAGGCGAACACTGAAGCTTTCTTT. This sequence joins TRBV7-6 and TRBJ1-1; D call uncertain. Trimming pared 11 bases from V and 1 base from J, leaving 14 bases between. Germline CDR1 and CDR2: SGHVS and FNYEAQ. The CDR3 runs 13 residues.

This chain's CDR3 is CASSAPGTGPQETQYF. For the CDR3, the DNA is TGTGCCAGCAGTGCACCCGGGACAGGGCCCCAAGAGACCCAGTACTTC. The chain is built from TRBV9 and TRBJ2-5, with 9 bases identical to TRBD1. The length of the CDR3 is 16 residues. Unmatched junction bases numbered 9, after V lost 5 bases and J lost 1 base. Germline CDR1 is SGDLS and CDR2 is YYNGEE.

The chain carries TRBV6-5 and TRBJ1-6; no clear D. The CDR3 has 16 amino acids. Per the germline V gene, CDR1 is MNHEY and CDR2 is SVGAGI. V dropped 0 bases and J dropped 7 bases, with 13 bases sitting between them. The chain's CDR3 is CASSYSPGGSNSPLHF. The CDR3 coding sequence is TGTGCCAGCAGTTACTCCCCCGGCGGCTCAAATTCACCCCTCCACTTT.

This chain links TRBV19 with TRBJ2-2, with 11 bases fitting TRBD2. The CDR3 runs to 17 residues. Per germline, CDR1 LNHDA and CDR2 SQIVND (reference sequence). The junction had 8 bases not matched to a gene; V was cut back by 6 bases and J by 2 bases. CDR3 in DNA: TGTGCCAGTAGGGTCACTAGCGGGGGATTTAACACCGGGGAGCTGTTTTTT. It is translated as CASRVTSGGFNTGELFF.

This rearrangement joins TRBV6-1 to TRBJ2-7; 9 bases agree with TRBD1. Germline V gives CDR1 MNHNS, CDR2 SASEGT. V lost 5 bases and J lost 4; bases outside the gene matches: 9. The CDR3 sequence is 15 residues long. The CDR3 reads CASSTTGTGRYEQYF. The CDR3 bases are TGTGCCAGCAGTACAACCGGGACAGGGCGTTACGAGCAGTACTTC.

The chain couples TRBV6-1 to TRBJ1-6, with a weak D call TRBD1 (5 bases). The V and J ends lost 8 bases and 0 bases respectively, with 8 bases between them. Germline V gene data show CDR1 as MNHNS and CDR2 as SASEGT. The CDR3 contains 14 residues. This chain's CDR3 is CASLDSSYNSPLHF. The CDR3 DNA follows: TGTGCCAGCTTAGACAGCTCCTATAATTCACCCCTCCACTTT.

The rearrangement links TRBV9 to TRBJ2-6, with D possibly matching TRBD1 (6 bases). V lost 0 bases to trimming and J lost 0 bases, with 16 bases between them. This CDR3 has 19 amino acids. CDR1 is SGDLS and CDR2 is YYNGEE in the germline V gene. CDR3 coding DNA: TGTGCCAGCAGCGTAGGACCCGGGACACAATTCTCTGGGGCCAACGTCCTGACTTTC. Amino acid sequence: CASSVGPGTQFSGANVLTF. Filled out from reference TRBV9 and TRBJ2-6, the complete variable domain reads DSGVTQTPKHLITATGQRVTLRCSPRSGDLSVYWYQQSLDQGLQFLIQYYNGEERAKGNILERFSAQQFPDLHSELNLSSLELGDSALYFCASSVGPGTQFSGANVLTFGAGSRLTVL.

The chain recombines TRBV5-5 with TRBJ2-6; D unresolved. V lost 4 bases and J lost 1, with 15 bases in between. Per germline, CDR1 SGHKS and CDR2 YYEKEE (reference sequence). The CDR3 runs to 17 residues. The chain's CDR3 is CASSLPPGTSGANVLTF. CDR3 nucleotides: TGTGCCAGCAGCCTCCCTCCAGGAACTTCTGGGGCCAACGTCCTGACTTTC.

The rearrangement links TRBV5-1 to TRBJ2-5, with D possibly being TRBD2 (5 bases). Germline V gene lookup returns CDR1 SGHRS and CDR2 YFSETQ. The CDR3 length is 14 residues. The V gene lost 1 base and the J gene lost 2 bases, with 9 bases spanning the gap. CDR3 in DNA: TGCGCCAGCAGCTTGTTGTCGGGGCAAGAGACCCAGTACTTC. Residues: CASSLLSGQETQYF.

J is TRBJ1-1 and V is TRBV5-1; possibly TRBD1 for D (5 bases). With 2 bases removed from V and 4 bases from J, the gap between germline ends came to 12 bases. Per germline, CDR1 SGHRS and CDR2 YFSETQ. The CDR3 extends over 14 amino acids. The CDR3 reads CASSFSGRGTEAFF. CDR3 in DNA: TGCGCCAGCAGCTTTTCCGGAAGGGGCACTGAAGCTTTCTTT.

This chain links TRBV19 with TRBJ2-5; perhaps TRBD1 as D (6 bases). The V and J ends lost 8 bases and 0 bases respectively, with 10 bases between them. Germline-derived CDR1 and CDR2 are LNHDA and SQIVND (reference sequence). The CDR3 runs to 13 residues. The CDR3 protein is CASFDRHQETQYF. CDR3 DNA sequence: TGTGCCAGTTTCGACAGGCACCAAGAGACCCAGTACTTC.

This chain joins TRBV27 and TRBJ2-3; 8 nucleotides line up with TRBD1. The germline gives CDR1 MNHEY, CDR2 SMNVEV (reference sequence). V shed 4 bases, J shed 4 bases, and the junction held 10 bases outside the gene matches. The CDR3 has 16 amino acids. The CDR3 here is CASSSPGTGGADTQYF. CDR3 DNA: TGTGCCAGCAGTTCGCCAGGGACAGGAGGGGCAGATACGCAGTATTTT.